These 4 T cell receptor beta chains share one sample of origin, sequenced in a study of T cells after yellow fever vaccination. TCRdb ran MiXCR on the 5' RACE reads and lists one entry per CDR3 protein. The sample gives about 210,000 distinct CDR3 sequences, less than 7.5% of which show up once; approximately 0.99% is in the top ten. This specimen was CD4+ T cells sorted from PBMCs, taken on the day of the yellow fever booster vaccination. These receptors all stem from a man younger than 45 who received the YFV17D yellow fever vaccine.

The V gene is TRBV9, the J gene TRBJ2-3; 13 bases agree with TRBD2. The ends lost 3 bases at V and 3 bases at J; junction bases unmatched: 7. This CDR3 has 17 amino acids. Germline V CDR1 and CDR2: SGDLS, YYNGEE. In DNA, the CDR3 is TGTGCCAGCAGCGGCGGACTAGCGGGAGCGAATACAGATACGCAGTATTTT. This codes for CASSGGLAGANTDTQYF.

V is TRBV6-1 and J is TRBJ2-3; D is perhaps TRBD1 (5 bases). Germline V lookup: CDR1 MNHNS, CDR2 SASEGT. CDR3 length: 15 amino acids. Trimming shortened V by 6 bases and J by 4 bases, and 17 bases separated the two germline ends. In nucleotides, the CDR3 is TGTGCCAGCAGAGGGGTTACCACCGGCGCAGATACGCAGTATTTT. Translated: CASRGVTTGADTQYF.

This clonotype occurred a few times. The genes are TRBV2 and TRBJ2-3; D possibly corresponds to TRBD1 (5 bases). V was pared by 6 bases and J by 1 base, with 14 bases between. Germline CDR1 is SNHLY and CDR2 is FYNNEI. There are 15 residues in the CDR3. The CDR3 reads CASRNRNRRTDTQYF. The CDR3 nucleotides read TGTGCCAGCAGGAACAGGAATCGACGCACAGATACGCAGTATTTT.

CDR3 amino acids: CASSSGTSSEQYF. The CDR3, as DNA: TGCGCCAGCAGTTCCGGGACTAGCAGCGAGCAGTACTTC. This chain connects TRBV5-1 to TRBJ2-7; 9 bases are shared with TRBD2. The CDR3 consists of 13 residues. CDR1 and CDR2 from the germline V gene are SGHRS and YFSETQ. The junction had 6 bases not matched to a gene; V was cut back by 5 bases and J by 6 bases.